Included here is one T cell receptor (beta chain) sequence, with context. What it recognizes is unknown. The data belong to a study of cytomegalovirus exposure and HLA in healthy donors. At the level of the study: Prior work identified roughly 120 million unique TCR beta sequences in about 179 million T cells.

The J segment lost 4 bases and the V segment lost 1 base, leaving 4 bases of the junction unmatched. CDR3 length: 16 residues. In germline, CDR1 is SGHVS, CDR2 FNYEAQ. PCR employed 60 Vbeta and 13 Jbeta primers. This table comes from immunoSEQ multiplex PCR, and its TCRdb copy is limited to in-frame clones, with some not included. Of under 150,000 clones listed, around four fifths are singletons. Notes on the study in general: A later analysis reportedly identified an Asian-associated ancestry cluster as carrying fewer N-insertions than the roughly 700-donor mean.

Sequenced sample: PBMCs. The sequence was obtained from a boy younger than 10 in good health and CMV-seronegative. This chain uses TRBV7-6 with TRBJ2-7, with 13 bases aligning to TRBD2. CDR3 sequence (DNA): TGTGCCAGCAGCTTAGGGACTAGCGGGGGCTCTTACGAGCAGTACTTC. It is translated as CASSLGTSGGSYEQYF.